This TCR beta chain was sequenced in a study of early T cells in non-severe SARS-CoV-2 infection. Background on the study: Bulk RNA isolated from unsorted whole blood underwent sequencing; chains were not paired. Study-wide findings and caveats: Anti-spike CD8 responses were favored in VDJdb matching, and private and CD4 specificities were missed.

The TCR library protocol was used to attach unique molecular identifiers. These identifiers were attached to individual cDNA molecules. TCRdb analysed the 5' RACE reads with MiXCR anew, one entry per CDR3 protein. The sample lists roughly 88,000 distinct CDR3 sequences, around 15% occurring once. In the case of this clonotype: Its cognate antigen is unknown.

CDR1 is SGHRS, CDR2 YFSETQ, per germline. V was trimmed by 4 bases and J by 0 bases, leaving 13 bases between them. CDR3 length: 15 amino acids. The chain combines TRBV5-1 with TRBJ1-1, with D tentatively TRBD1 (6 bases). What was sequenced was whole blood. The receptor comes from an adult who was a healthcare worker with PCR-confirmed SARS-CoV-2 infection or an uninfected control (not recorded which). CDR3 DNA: TGCGCCAGCAGCAGGGACATGGGAATGAACACTGAAGCTTTCTTT. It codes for CASSRDMGMNTEAFF.